A selection of T cell receptor beta chains follows, all from one sample in a study of T cell changes during pregnancy in multiple sclerosis. TCRdb's copy holds only in-frame clones and misses some; the assay was immunoSEQ multiplex PCR. The repertoire has 55,000 to 80,000 clones, 90% of them found once; the top ten carry roughly 9.5%. This specimen consisted of peripheral blood, obtained after pregnancy. These receptors originate from a female donor in good health, enrolled as a control in a pregnancy study. CDR3s include the opening cysteine and the closing phenylalanine or tryptophan. A D gene is named only where the DNA matches it firmly. Only some rows state a clone size, as once, few, many or a class for expanded clones.

clone size: NA
D gene: NA
V gene: TRBV7-2
J gene: TRBJ1-1
CDR3 DNA: TGTGCCAGCAGCGTGCCACAGGGCACTGAAGCTTTCTTT
CDR3 protein: CASSVPQGTEAFF

clone size: once
D gene: NA
V gene: TRBV6-5
J gene: TRBJ1-1
CDR3 DNA: TGTGCCAGCAGTTCCAGACTAATGATGAACACTGAAGCTTTCTTT
CDR3 protein: CASSSRLMMNTEAFF

clone size: NA
D gene: TRBD1
V gene: TRBV6-1
J gene: TRBJ1-5
CDR3 DNA: TGTGCCAGCAGTGAAGCAGGGGGCGGTTATCAGCCCCAGCATTTT
CDR3 protein: CASSEAGGGYQPQHF

clone size: NA
D gene: TRBD2
V gene: TRBV13
J gene: TRBJ2-5
CDR3 DNA: TGTGCCAGCAGCTTAGCGGCTAGCGGGAGGGAGGAGACCCAGTACTTC
CDR3 protein: CASSLAASGREETQYF

clone size: NA
D gene: TRBD1
V gene: TRBV11-2
J gene: TRBJ1-2
CDR3 DNA: TGTGCCAGCAGCCCCAGGGGGACAGGGGCCTATGGCTACACCTTC
CDR3 protein: CASSPRGTGAYGYTF

clone size: NA
D gene: NA
V gene: TRBV19
J gene: TRBJ2-2
CDR3 DNA: TGTGCCAGTAGTATACCCCGGACAGTTTGGACCGGGGAGCTGTTTTTT
CDR3 protein: CASSIPRTVWTGELFF

clone size: once
D gene: NA
V gene: TRBV7-2
J gene: TRBJ1-3
CDR3 DNA: TGTGCCAGCAGCCCCCGGACATCTTTGTACTCTGGAAACACCATATATTTT
CDR3 protein: CASSPRTSLYSGNTIYF

clone size: NA
D gene: NA
V gene: TRBV7-7
J gene: TRBJ1-2
CDR3 DNA: TGTGCCAGCAGCCCAAACCTTGGGGGGGGCTACACCTTC
CDR3 protein: CASSPNLGGGYTF

clone size: NA
D gene: TRBD2
V gene: TRBV29-1
J gene: TRBJ2-3
CDR3 DNA: TGCAGCGTTGGGCCAGCGGGGGGAGGCACAGATACGCAGTATTTT
CDR3 protein: CSVGPAGGGTDTQYF

clone size: NA
D gene: NA
V gene: TRBV5-1
J gene: TRBJ2-3
CDR3 DNA: TGCGCCAGCAGCTTGGTACCGGGAGAAACAGATACGCAGTATTTT
CDR3 protein: CASSLVPGETDTQYF

clone size: NA
D gene: NA
V gene: TRBV6-6
J gene: TRBJ2-7
CDR3 DNA: TGTGCCAGCAGTTACTTGCCCGGACAGTCTCCCGAGCAGTACTTC
CDR3 protein: CASSYLPGQSPEQYF

clone size: NA
D gene: NA
V gene: TRBV11-2
J gene: TRBJ1-2
CDR3 DNA: TGTGCCAGCAGCTTAGCACAGGGAGGGAGATATGGCTACACCTTC
CDR3 protein: CASSLAQGGRYGYTF

clone size: NA
D gene: NA
V gene: TRBV21-1
J gene: TRBJ1-5
CDR3 DNA: TGTGCCAGCAGCAAGAAACCATCAGGTATCCTAAATCAGCCCCAGCATTTT
CDR3 protein: CASSKKPSGILNQPQHF

clone size: NA
D gene: TRBD2
V gene: TRBV29-1
J gene: TRBJ2-1
CDR3 DNA: TGCAGCGTTGATCCTAGCGGGAGTTTCGATGAGCAGTTCTTC
CDR3 protein: CSVDPSGSFDEQFF

clone size: NA
D gene: TRBD1
V gene: TRBV29-1
J gene: TRBJ1-4
CDR3 DNA: TGCAGCGTTGAAGGAGGACAGGGGTCGTCTGAAAAACTGTTTTTT
CDR3 protein: CSVEGGQGSSEKLFF